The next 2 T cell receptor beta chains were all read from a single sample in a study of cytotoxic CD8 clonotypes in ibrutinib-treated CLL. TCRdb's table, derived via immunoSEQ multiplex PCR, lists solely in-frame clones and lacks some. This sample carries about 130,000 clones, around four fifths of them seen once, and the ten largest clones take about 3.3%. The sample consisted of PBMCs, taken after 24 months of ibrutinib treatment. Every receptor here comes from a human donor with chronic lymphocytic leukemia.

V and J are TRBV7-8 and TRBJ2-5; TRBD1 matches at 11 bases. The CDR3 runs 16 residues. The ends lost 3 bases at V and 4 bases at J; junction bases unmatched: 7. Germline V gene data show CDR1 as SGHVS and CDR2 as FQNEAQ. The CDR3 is CASSFRTGGLGETQYF. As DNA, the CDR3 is TGTGCCAGCAGCTTTCGGACAGGGGGCTTGGGAGAGACCCAGTACTTC.

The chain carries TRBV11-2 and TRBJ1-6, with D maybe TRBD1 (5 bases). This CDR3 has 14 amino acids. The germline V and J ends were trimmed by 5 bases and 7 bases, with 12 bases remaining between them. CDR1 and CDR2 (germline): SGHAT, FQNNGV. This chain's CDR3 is CASSPEWGNSPLHF. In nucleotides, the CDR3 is TGTGCCAGCAGCCCAGAGTGGGGGAATTCACCCCTCCACTTT.